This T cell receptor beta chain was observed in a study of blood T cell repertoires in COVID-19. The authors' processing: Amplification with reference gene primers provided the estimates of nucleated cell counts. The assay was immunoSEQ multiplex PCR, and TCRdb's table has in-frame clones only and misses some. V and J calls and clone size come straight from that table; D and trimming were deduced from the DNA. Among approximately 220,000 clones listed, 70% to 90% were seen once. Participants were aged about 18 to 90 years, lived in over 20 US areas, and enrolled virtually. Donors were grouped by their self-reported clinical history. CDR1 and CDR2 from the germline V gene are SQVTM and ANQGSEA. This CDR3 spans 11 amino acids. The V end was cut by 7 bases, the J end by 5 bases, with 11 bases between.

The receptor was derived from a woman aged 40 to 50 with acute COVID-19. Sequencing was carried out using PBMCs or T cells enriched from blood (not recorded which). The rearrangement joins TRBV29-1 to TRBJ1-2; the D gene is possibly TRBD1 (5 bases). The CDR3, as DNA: TGCAGCGCCGGGGGGGTATATGGCTACACCTTC. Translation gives CSAGGVYGYTF. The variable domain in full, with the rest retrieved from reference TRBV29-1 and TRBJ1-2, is SAVISQKPSRDICQRGTSLTIQCQVDSQVTMMFWYRQQPGQSLTLIATANQGSEATYESGFVIDKFPISRPNLTFSTLTVSNMSPEDSSIYLCSAGGVYGYTFGSGTRLTVV.